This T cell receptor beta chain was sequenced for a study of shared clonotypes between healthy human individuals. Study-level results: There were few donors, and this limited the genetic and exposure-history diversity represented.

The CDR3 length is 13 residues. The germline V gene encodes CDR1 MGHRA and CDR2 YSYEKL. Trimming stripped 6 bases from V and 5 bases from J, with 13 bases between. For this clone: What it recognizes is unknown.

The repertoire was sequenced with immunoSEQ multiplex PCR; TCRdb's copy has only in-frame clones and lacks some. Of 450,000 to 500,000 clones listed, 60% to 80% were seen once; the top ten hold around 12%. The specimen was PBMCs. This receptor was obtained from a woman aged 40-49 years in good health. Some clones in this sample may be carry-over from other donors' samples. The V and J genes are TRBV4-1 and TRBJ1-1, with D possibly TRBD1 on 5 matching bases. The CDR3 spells CASSFRWGTEAFF. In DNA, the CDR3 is TGCGCCAGCAGTTTCCGATGGGGGACTGAAGCTTTCTTT.